This T cell receptor (beta chain) derives from a study of Graves' ophthalmopathy and Graves' hyperthyroidism. Whole-study results and caveats: In predicting ophthalmopathy progression, the model reached about 69% sensitivity and roughly 74% specificity. Blood was where most expanded thyroid clonotypes above 0.001 frequency also turned up. Between ophthalmopathy and stable hyperthyroidism, a 13-signature model drew a separation with nearly 90% sensitivity and 81.08% specificity.

RNA transcripts provided the template for amplifying TCR beta CDR3 regions. After a first-round RT-PCR with HTBI primers, a second-round multiplex PCR was run. Each CDR3 protein is one row after TCRdb ran MiXCR on the multiplex PCR reads. Here the sample spans around 1.1 million distinct CDR3 sequences, approximately 35% being singletons. In the case of this clonotype: No antigen is known for it.

The sequenced sample was peripheral blood or thyroid tissue (not recorded which). This clonotype originated in an adult man with Graves' hyperthyroidism.

Written as DNA, the CDR3 is TGTGCCAGCTCACCACCCCCGCGATCTGGAAACACCATATATTTT. This gives the protein CASSPPPRSGNTIYF. This chain links TRBV25-1 with TRBJ1-3; no clear D gene. CDR3 length equals 15 residues. The germline V gene has CDR1 MGHDK and CDR2 SYGVNS. The germline V and J ends were trimmed by 8 bases and 1 base, with 15 bases remaining between them.